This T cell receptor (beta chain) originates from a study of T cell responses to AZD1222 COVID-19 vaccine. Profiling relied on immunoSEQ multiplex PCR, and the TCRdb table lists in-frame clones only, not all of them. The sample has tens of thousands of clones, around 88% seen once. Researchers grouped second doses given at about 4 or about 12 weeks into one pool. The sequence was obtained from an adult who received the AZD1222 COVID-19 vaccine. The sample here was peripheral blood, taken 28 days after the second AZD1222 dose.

Here the CDR3 reads CASSLSRATGSRGYTF. The CDR3 bases are TGTGCCAGCAGTTTATCTAGGGCCACCGGCTCTAGGGGCTACACCTTC. The chain is built from TRBV27 and TRBJ1-2; no reliable D call. This CDR3 has 16 residues. V lost 0 bases and J 8 bases, leaving 19 bases between the germline ends. Germline V gives CDR1 MNHEY, CDR2 SMNVEV (reference sequence).